This TCR beta chain came from a study of T-cell memory formation after mild COVID-19 (dated by TCRdb to the early 2020s). About the full investigation: Most TCR sequence clusters were specific to one of the two donors. In two donors, T-cell clones that expanded and contracted after mild COVID-19 were followed by sequencing TCRalpha and TCRbeta repertoires longitudinally. Two young, previously healthy adult volunteers, one female and one male, were included in the cohort. The paper as a whole reports these results and caveats: Clones that contracted from day 15 to 85 showed balanced CD4/CD8 phenotypes, whereas a second wave of clones that expanded from day 15 to 37 leaned towards CD4+. Contracting CD4+ clones appeared mostly in the CM and EM memory subsets, whereas CD8+ clones were enriched in EMRA. The study included only a couple of mild cases, and larger cohorts that include severe cases with pre-infection samples were judged to be necessary. SARS-CoV-2 specificity of the second-wave clones peaking on day 37 was not confirmed. Some responding clones were found in pre-infection memory, which suggests that pre-existing cross-reactive memory T cells took part in the SARS-CoV-2 response.

PBMCs were isolated by Ficoll-Paque density gradient centrifugation. Sequencing instrument: Illumina NovaSeq 6000. Using 5'RACE with constant-segment primers, TCRalpha and TCRbeta cDNA libraries were constructed, with sample barcodes and unique molecular identifiers added in the process. Trizol reagent was used to extract RNA from every sample. Libraries were amplified in two PCR steps, with a second sample barcode and Illumina TruSeq adapters added in the second step. Sequencing of the libraries was done on an Illumina NovaSeq, producing 2 x 150 bp paired-end reads. Processing in the source paper ran as follows. Reads were demultiplexed and collapsed into UMI-guided consensus sequences with migec v1.2.7. With mixcr v2.1.11, UMI consensuses were aligned to TRA and TRB V and J templates and assembled into clonotypes. Clonotypes were classified as expanded or contracted when called significant by both edgeR and NoisET, with noise models trained on biological replicates. For edgeR calls, a false discovery rate-adjusted p below 0.01 and a log2 fold-change threshold of 1 were applied. As an exploratory analysis of dynamics, max-normalized trajectories of the 1000 most abundant clonotypes were examined by PCA with hierarchical clustering. The CD4 or CD8 phenotype of responding clones was assigned using the separately sequenced CD4+ and CD8+ repertoires. The raw public reads went through TCRdb reprocessing: fastp at Q25, MiXCR clone calling, in-frame beta chains kept. One record per CDR3 amino acid sequence lists the most common genes and DNA. For this entry, the V and J calls and clone size follow TCRdb and not the study's own pipeline. This sample comprises about 470,000 distinct CDR3 sequences, 15% to 20% of them detected only once. 9% to 15% of the sample comes from the top ten.

The CDR3 starts with the cysteine, ends with the phenylalanine, and has 12 residues. The CDR3 DNA has 36 bases and is translated from base 1. CDR1 is given as MGHRA and CDR2 as YSYEKL, both from the germline V gene. V loses 3 bases, J loses 4 bases, and the germline ends lie 6 bases apart. Concerning this clonotype itself: Its antigen specificity is not known. Per-nucleotide qualities are absent, and no much larger clonotype sits a single base away.

This sequence was found in an adult woman who had mild COVID-19 (a few samples of this study predate the infection). The sample titles of this study are shuffled in the database, so cell type and time point are left out; the donor was told from shared clones. In this chain, TRBV4-1 is recombined with TRBJ2-5; confidence is insufficient to name the D gene. The specimen was PBMCs or a T cell subset sorted from them (not recorded which). The CDR3 region: CASSQTLETQYF. The DNA sequence is TGCGCCAGCAGCCAGACCCTAGAGACCCAGTACTTC.